A single sample gave rise to the 6 T cell receptor beta chains below, sequenced in a study of T cells expressing NK-cell markers. TCRdb processed the 5' RACE reads again and assigns one entry to each CDR3 protein, with no DNA. This listing includes about 150,000 distinct CDR3 sequences. The sample consisted of blood T cells: a sorted CD56 or NKG2C T cell subset, CD4+ or CD8+ T cells, or bulk PBMC T cells (not recorded which). The receptor set was obtained from a man in his late teens or twenties in good health.

The chain recombines TRBV12-5 with TRBJ2-1. Germline V gene sequence: CDR1 LGHNT, CDR2 FRNRAP. The CDR3 runs 14 residues. CDR3 region: CASGLAPTNNEQFF.

The chain joins TRBV15 to TRBJ2-1; as DNA is missing, the TRBD1 call by TCRdb cannot be tested. The CDR3 totals 17 residues. Germline V CDR1 and CDR2: LNHNV, YYDKDF (reference sequence). The CDR3: CATSRDLLPGVGNEQFF.

This chain joins TRBV30 and TRBJ1-2; TCRdb picks TRBD1, but there is no DNA to check that call. The CDR3 sequence is 17 residues long. The germline CDR1 and CDR2 sequences are GTSNPN and SVGIG (reference sequence). CDR3 sequence reads: CACPRVDLGTGNYGYTF.

This chain connects TRBV27 to TRBJ2-1; TCRdb proposes TRBD2, but this gene call is untestable without DNA. The CDR3 is 16 amino acids. In germline, CDR1 is MNHEY, CDR2 SMNVEV (reference sequence). The CDR3 reads CASTLLAGGFYNEQFF.

The rearrangement uses TRBV12-3 or TRBV12-4 and TRBJ2-7. The CDR3 spans 13 residues. CDR3 protein: CASSATSSYEQYF.

J is TRBJ2-5 and V is TRBV7-6; checking the TCRdb D call of TRBD2 is not possible without DNA. Per germline, CDR1 SGHVS and CDR2 FNYEAQ. The CDR3 covers 15 residues. CDR3 protein: CASSLGSGREETQYF. Drawing the rest from reference TRBV7-6 and TRBJ2-5, the complete variable domain is GAGVSQSPRYKVTKRGQDVALRCDPISGHVSLYWYRQALGQGPEFLTYFNYEAQQDKSGLPNDRFSAERPEGSISTLTIQRTEQRDSAMYRCASSLGSGREETQYFGPGTRLLVL.